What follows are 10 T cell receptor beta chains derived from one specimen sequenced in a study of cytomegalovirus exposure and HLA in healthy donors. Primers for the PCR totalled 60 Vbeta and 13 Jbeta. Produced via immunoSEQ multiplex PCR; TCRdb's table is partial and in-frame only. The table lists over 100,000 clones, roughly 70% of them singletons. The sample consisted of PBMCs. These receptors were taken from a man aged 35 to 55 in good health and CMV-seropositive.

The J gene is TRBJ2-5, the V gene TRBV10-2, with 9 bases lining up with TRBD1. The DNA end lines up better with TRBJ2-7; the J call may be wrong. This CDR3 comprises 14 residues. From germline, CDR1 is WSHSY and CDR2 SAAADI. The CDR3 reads CASSGSGQGYEQYF. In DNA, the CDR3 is TGCGCCAGCAGTGGATCGGGACAGGGATACGAGCAGTACTTC.

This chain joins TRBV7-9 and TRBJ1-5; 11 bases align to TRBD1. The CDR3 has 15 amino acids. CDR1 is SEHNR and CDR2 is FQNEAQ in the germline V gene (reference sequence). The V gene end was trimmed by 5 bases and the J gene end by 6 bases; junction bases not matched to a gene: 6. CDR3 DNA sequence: TGTGCCAGCAGCGATACGGACAGGGGGCTTCAGCCCCAGCATTTT. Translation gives CASSDTDRGLQPQHF.

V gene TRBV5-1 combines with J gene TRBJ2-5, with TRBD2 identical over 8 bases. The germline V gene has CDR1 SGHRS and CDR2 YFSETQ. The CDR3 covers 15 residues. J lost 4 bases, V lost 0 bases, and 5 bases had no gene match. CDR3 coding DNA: TGCGCCAGCAGCTTGGGAGAACGGGGGGGAGAGACCCAGTACTTC. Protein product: CASSLGERGGETQYF.

The DNA for the CDR3 is TGTGCCAGCAGTTTACAGGGTTTAGTCTACGAGCAGTACTTC. Translated: CASSLQGLVYEQYF. The rearrangement joins TRBV27 to TRBJ2-7; weak D call: TRBD1 (5 bases). From germline, CDR1 is MNHEY and CDR2 SMNVEV (reference sequence). Trimming shortened V by 2 bases and J by 3 bases, and 11 bases separated the two germline ends. CDR3 length: 14 amino acids.

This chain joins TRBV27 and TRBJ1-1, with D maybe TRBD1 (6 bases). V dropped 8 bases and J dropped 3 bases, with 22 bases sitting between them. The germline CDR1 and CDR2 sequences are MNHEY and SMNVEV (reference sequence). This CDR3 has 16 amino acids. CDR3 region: CASRRSRRGPHTEAFF. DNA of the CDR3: TGTGCCAGCCGCCGATCTCGGCGGGGGCCCCACACTGAAGCTTTCTTT.

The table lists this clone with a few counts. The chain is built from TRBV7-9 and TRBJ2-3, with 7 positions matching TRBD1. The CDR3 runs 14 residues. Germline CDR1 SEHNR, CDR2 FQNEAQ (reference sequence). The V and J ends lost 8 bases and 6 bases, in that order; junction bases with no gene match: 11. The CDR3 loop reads CASGERGRDDTQYF. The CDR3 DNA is TGTGCCAGCGGCGAAAGGGGGCGAGATGATACGCAGTATTTT.

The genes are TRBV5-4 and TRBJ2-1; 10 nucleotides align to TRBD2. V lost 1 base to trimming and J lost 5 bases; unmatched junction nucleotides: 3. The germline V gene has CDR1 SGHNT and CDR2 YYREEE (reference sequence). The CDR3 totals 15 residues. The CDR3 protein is CASSLSGRANNEQFF. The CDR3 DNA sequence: TGTGCCAGCAGCTTGAGCGGGAGGGCTAACAATGAGCAGTTCTTC.

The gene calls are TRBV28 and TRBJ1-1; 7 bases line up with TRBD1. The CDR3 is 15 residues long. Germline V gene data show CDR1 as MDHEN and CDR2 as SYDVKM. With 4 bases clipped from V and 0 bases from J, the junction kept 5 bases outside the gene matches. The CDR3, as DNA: TGTGCCAGCAGTTCCCCACAGGGGATGAACACTGAAGCTTTCTTT. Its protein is CASSSPQGMNTEAFF.

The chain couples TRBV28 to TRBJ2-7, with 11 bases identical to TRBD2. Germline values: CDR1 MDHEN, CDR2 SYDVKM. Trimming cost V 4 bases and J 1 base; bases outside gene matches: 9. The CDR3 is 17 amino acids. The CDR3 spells CASSSFTSGSTSYEQYF. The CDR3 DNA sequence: TGTGCCAGCAGTTCCTTCACTAGCGGGAGTACATCCTACGAGCAGTACTTC.

CDR3 sequence (DNA): TGCGCCAGCAGCCCAAACGAGCGTAATGAGCAGTTCTTC. Amino acid sequence: CASSPNERNEQFF. V and J are TRBV4-1 and TRBJ2-1; D gene uncertain. The CDR3 consists of 13 residues. Trimming cost V 4 bases and J 7 bases, with 11 bases left between them. Germline loops: CDR1 MGHRA, CDR2 YSYEKL.